This T cell receptor (beta chain) comes out of a study of T cell repertoires in cytomegalovirus infection. As for the study in general: Indicated by public TCR beta signatures were CMV infection and matching HLA type.

This clonotype has ten or more counts. Its antigen is undetermined. This CDR3 region has 14 residues. Trimming shortened V by 5 bases and J by 7 bases, and 12 bases separated the two germline ends. The germline V gene has CDR1 SGHVS and CDR2 FNYEAQ. Study-wide findings and caveats: Based on cumulative public TCR beta family frequency, carriers of CMV plus the relevant HLA were identified. In two of eight donors, the top clonotype was HLA-C-restricted CMV-specific.

Each CDR3 protein is one row after TCRdb ran MiXCR on the reads. In the table there are roughly 230,000 distinct CDR3 sequences, 22% of which are singletons. This chain uses TRBV7-6 with TRBJ1-6; D is perhaps TRBD1 (6 bases). The sequencing input was CD8+ T cells from PBMCs. The TCR was taken from a human donor in good health (CMV status not recorded). Some clones in this sample may be carry-over from other donors' samples. The DNA for the CDR3 is TGTGCCAGCAGCCCTACAGGGAACAATTCACCCCTCCACTTT. Translated, it gives CASSPTGNNSPLHF.